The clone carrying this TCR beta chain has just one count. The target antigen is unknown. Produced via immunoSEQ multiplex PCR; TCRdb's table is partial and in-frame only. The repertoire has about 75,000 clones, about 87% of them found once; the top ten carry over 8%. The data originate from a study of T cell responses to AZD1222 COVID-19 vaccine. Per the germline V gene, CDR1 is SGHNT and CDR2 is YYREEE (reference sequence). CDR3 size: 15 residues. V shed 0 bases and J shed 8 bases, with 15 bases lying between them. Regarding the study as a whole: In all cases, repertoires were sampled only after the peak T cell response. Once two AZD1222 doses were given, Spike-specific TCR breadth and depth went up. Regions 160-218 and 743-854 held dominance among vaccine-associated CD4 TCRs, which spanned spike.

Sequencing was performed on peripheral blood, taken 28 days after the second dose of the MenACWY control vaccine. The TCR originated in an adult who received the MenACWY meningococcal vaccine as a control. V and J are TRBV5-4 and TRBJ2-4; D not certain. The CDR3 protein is CASSLGDRAGDIQYF. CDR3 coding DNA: TGTGCCAGCAGCTTGGGAGACCGGGCAGGTGACATTCAGTACTTC.